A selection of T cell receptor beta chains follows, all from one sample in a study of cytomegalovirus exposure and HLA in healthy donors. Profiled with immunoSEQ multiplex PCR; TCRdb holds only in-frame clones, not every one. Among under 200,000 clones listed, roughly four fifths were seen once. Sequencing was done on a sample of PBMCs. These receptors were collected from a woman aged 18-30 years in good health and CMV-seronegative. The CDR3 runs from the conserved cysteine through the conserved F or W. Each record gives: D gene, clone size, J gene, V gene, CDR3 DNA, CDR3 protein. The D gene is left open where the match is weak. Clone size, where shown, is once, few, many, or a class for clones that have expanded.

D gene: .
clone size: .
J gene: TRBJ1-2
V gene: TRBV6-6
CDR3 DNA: TGTGCCAGCAGTTACTCGATGGACAAATGGGGCTACACCTTC
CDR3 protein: CASSYSMDKWGYTF

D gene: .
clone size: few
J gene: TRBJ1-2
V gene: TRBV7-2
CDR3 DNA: TGTGCCAGCAGCTCCCCCCGGAGATATGGCTACACCTTC
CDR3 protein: CASSSPRRYGYTF

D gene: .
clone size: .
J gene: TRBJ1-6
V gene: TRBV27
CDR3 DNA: TGTGCCAGCAGTTTACACATCCCCAATTCACCCCTCCACTTT
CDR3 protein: CASSLHIPNSPLHF

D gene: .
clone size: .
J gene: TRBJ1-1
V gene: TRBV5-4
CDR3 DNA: TGTGCCAGCAGCTTGGGGGCCGCCATTAACGCTGAAGCTTTCTTT
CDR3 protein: CASSLGAAINAEAFF

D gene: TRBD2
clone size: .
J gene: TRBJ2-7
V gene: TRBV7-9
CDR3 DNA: TGTGCCAGCAGCCCCCCGACTAGCCTCTACGAGCAGTACTTC
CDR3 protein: CASSPPTSLYEQYF

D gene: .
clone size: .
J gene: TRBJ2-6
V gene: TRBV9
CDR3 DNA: TGTGCCAGCAGCGTAGGTAGCGGGGCCAACGTCCTGACTTTC
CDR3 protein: CASSVGSGANVLTF

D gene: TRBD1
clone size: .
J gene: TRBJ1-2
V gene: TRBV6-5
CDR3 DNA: TGTGCCAGCAGAGATACCGGGACAGGGGCGGGTGGCTACACCTTC
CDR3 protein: CASRDTGTGAGGYTF

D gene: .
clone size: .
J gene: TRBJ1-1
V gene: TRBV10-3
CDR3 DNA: TGTGCCATCAGTCCGGGTGGGGGCGCGGTTGGTGAAACTGAAGCTTTCTTT
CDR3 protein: CAISPGGGAVGETEAFF

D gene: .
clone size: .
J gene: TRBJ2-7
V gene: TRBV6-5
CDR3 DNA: TGTGCCAGCAGTTGGACTGGGACTGCCCCCTACGAGCAGTACTTC
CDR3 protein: CASSWTGTAPYEQYF

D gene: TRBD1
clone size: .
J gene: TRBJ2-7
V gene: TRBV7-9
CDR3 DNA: TGTGCCAGCAGTTCTCCGGGACAGAGGGAGCAGTACTTC
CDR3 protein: CASSSPGQREQYF

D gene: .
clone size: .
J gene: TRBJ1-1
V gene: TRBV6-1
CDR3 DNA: TGTGCCAGCAGTGAACGTGGGCCCACTGAAGCTTTCTTT
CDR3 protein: CASSERGPTEAFF

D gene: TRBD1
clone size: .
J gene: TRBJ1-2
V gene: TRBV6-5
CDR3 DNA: TGTGCCAGCAGGCGACAGGGGAATGGCGACTATGGCTACACCTTC
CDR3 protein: CASRRQGNGDYGYTF

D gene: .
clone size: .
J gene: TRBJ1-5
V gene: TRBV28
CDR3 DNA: TGTGCCAGCATTTCCCGAGCGGTGGCCGTCTGGGATCAGCCCCAGCATTTT
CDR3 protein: CASISRAVAVWDQPQHF

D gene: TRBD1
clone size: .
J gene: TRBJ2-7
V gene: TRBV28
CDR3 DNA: TGTGCCCACAGGGGGGTAGGCGAGCAGTACTTC
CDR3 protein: CAHRGVGEQYF

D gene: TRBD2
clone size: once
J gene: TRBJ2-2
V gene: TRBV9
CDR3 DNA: TGTGCCAGCAGCGTAGGGACTAGCGGCCTTGACACCGGGGAGCTGTTTTTT
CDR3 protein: CASSVGTSGLDTGELFF

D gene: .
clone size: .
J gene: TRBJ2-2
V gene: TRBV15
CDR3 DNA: TGTGCCACCAGCAGAGGCGGGACCCGGGCACCGGAGCTGTTTTTT
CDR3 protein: CATSRGGTRAPELFF

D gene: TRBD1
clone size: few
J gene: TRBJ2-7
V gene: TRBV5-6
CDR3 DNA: TGTGCCAGCAGCTTCTGGGACAGGGTTAACCACGAGCAGTACTTC
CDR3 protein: CASSFWDRVNHEQYF

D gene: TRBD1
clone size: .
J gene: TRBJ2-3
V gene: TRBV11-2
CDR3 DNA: TGTGCCAGCAGAGTAAATCCGGGACAGACCACAGATACGCAGTATTTT
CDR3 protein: CASRVNPGQTTDTQYF

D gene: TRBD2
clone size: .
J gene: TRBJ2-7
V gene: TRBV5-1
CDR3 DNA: TGCGCCAGCAGCTTGCCCACTAGCGGGAGGAACGAGCAGTACTTC
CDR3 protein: CASSLPTSGRNEQYF

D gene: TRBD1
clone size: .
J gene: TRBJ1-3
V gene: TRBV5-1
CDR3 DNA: TGCGCCAGCAGCCAGGGACAGGGGGCGCTTGGAAACACCATATATTTT
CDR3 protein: CASSQGQGALGNTIYF

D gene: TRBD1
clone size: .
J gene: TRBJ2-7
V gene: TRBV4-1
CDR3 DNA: TGCGCCAGCAGCCATGCCGGGACAGGGGAGGCCTACGAGCAGTACTTC
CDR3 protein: CASSHAGTGEAYEQYF

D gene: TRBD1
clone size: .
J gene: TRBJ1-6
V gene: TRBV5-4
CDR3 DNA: TGTGCCAGCAGCTTGCAGGGGGCAAAGGCATCACCCCTCCACTTT
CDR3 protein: CASSLQGAKASPLHF

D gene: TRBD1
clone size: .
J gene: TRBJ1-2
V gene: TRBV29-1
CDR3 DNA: TGCAGCGACCGGGACAGGGAAAGCTATGGCTACACCTTC
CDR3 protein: CSDRDRESYGYTF

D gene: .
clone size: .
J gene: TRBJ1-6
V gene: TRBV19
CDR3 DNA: TGTGCCAGTAGTATCCCCGGTCGATCACCCCTCCACTTT
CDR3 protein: CASSIPGRSPLHF

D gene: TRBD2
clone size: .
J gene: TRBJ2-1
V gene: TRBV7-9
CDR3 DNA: TGTGCCAGCAGCCCGCGGGGGGGGCAGGGAGTTCGCAATGAGCAGTTCTTC
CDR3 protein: CASSPRGGQGVRNEQFF

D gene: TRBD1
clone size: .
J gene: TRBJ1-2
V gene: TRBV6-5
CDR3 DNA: TGTGCCAGCAGTTCTACAAGACAGGGACTAGCTAACGGCTACACCTTC
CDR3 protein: CASSSTRQGLANGYTF

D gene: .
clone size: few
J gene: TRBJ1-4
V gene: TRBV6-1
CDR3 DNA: TGTGCCAGCAGTGAAGCGAATTTTGGGGGGAGTGAAAAACTGTTTTTT
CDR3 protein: CASSEANFGGSEKLFF

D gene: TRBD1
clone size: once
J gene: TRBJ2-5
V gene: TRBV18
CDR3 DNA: TGTGCCAGCTCACAAGGGCAGGGGGTTACAAGGGAGCAGTACTTC
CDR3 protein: CASSQGQGVTREQYF

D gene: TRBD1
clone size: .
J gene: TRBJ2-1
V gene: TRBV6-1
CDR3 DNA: TGTGCCAGCAGAGTAACAGGGGGATGGGGCAATGAGCAGTTCTTC
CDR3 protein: CASRVTGGWGNEQFF

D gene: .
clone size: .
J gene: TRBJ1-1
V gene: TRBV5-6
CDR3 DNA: TGTGCCAGCAGCTTGGTCGGGATGAACACTGAAGCTTTCTTT
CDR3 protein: CASSLVGMNTEAFF

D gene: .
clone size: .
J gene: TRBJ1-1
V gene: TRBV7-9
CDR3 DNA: TGTTCCAGCAGCGCCCGGGTGACTGAAGCTTTCTTT
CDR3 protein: CSSSARVTEAFF

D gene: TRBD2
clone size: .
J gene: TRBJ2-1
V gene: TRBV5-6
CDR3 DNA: TGTGCCAGCAGCGGGACTAGCGGGTACAATGAGCAGTTCTTC
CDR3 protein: CASSGTSGYNEQFF